The clone carrying this T cell receptor beta chain was counted many times. These data are taken from a study of T-cell reconstitution after alpha-beta-depleted transplantation in children. Library preparation (for TCRbeta) was performed with unique molecular identifiers. A single record per CDR3 protein comes from TCRdb applying MiXCR to the PCR reads. The sample includes 350,000 to 450,000 distinct CDR3 sequences, 10% to 15% seen only once; the top ten take 4.3%. Sequencing used PBMCs, obtained from the stem cell graft. The clonotype was recovered from a human donor who donated a stem cell graft to a child with Fanconi anemia.

For the CDR3, the DNA is TGTGCTTTGACCGGGACAGATGATCGTGAGCAGTACTTC. It codes for CALTGTDDREQYF. V usage is TRBV30 and J usage is TRBJ2-7; 7 bases align to TRBD1. In germline, CDR1 is GTSNPN, CDR2 SVGIG (reference sequence). The CDR3 sequence is 13 residues long.